This T cell receptor (beta chain) was recorded in a study of blood T cells in healthy people across ages. Notes on the study in general: Naive T cell percentage showed a strong correlation with the diversity of TCR beta. Observed TCR beta diversity per million T cells went down as age went up. This fall followed a roughly linear course with age. There were more naive CD4+ cells and higher diversity in long-lived donors than in aged donors.

Primers used in a second PCR of roughly 6 to 12 cycles were a sample-barcoded 5' primer and a J-beta primer mix. TCRdb reprocessed the 5' RACE reads via MiXCR and lists one record per CDR3 protein. The sample holds around 750,000 distinct CDR3 sequences; 50% to 65% are singletons and the top ten take roughly 40%. Turning to this clonotype: No antigen is known for it.

Germline V gives CDR1 SGHRS, CDR2 YFSETQ. This CDR3 is 14 amino acids long. Trimming stripped 4 bases from V and 5 bases from J, with 15 bases between. Approximately 9 milliliters of peripheral blood were drawn from each donor into EDTA-treated tubes. Material for sequencing was blood. The TCR originated in a man older than 75 in good health. The chain carries TRBV5-1 and TRBJ1-2; D is ambiguous. The chain's CDR3 is CASSVWTDAYGYTF. The CDR3 nucleotides read TGCGCCAGCAGCGTGTGGACGGATGCGTATGGCTACACCTTC.